This T cell receptor (beta chain) was recovered during a study of blood T cell repertoires in COVID-19. Study background: Acute-phase and convalescent COVID-19 samples originated in the United States, Italy and Spain. The analysed material was cDNA or gDNA that came from T cells, B-cell-depleted T cells, or PBMCs.

The table lists this clone with a count of one. In the authors' methods: For nucleated cells, counts were estimated from reference gene primer amplification. Sequencing was performed with immunoSEQ multiplex PCR; in TCRdb, only in-frame clones are kept and a portion is missing. V and J calls and clone size are those listed in that table; D and trimming were worked out from the DNA. The repertoire holds 150,000 to 200,000 clones, with roughly 90% as singletons. V lost 7 bases and J lost 3, with 10 bases in between. There are 13 residues in the CDR3. The chain joins TRBV12-3 or TRBV12-4 to TRBJ1-5, with a tentative D call TRBD1 (6 bases). Sequenced: peripheral blood. The source of this sequence is a man between 60 and 75 years old with acute or convalescent COVID-19. This chain's CDR3 is CASTRTDNQPQHF. CDR3 coding DNA: TGTGCCAGCACCCGGACAGACAATCAGCCCCAGCATTTT.